The 17 T cell receptor beta chains below come from one sample, sequenced in a study of blood T cell repertoires in COVID-19. The method was immunoSEQ multiplex PCR; TCRdb's version includes in-frame clones alone and lacks a portion of them. Of 150,000 to 180,000 clones in the sample, about four fifths are singletons; the top ten hold 25% to 30%. Sequenced input: peripheral blood. The receptors originated from a woman aged 60 to 75 with acute or convalescent COVID-19.

The genes are TRBV7-9 and TRBJ1-2; D gene uncertain. Trimming stripped 5 bases from V and 0 bases from J, with 7 bases between. The germline CDR1 and CDR2 sequences are SEHNR and FQNEAQ (reference sequence). The CDR3 is made up of 13 amino acids. The CDR3 DNA reads TGTGCCAGCAGCCCCGCAGCTAACTATGGCTACACCTTC. Translated: CASSPAANYGYTF.

This rearrangement joins TRBV3-1 (or the pseudogene TRBV3-2) to TRBJ2-7, with 10 nucleotides matching TRBD2. Germline-derived CDR1 and CDR2 are LGHDT and YNNKEL (reference sequence). With V trimmed by 4 bases and J by 5 bases, 11 bases remained unmatched. This CDR3 has 16 residues. The DNA of the CDR3 is TGTGCCAGCAGCCCCCACGGGGGGACTAGCGTAAACGAGCAGTACTTC. Its translation: CASSPHGGTSVNEQYF.

The chain recombines TRBV5-1 with TRBJ2-1, with 15 bases identical to TRBD2. Germline assignment: CDR1 SGHRS and CDR2 YFSETQ. V shed 4 bases, J shed 12 bases, and the junction held 8 bases outside the gene matches. The length of the CDR3 is 15 residues. The CDR3, as DNA: TGCGCCAGCAGCCCAGGGACTAGCGGGGGGTTGGGGCAGTTCTTC. Translating gives CASSPGTSGGLGQFF.

The sample holds one count of this clone. The chain carries TRBV6-5 and TRBJ1-2; 7 nucleotides align to TRBD1. The trim removed 6 bases at V and 7 bases at J, leaving 8 bases unmatched. There are 13 residues in the CDR3. CDR1 is MNHEY, CDR2 SVGAGI, per germline. CDR3 sequence reads: CASSETGRFGYTF. The CDR3 DNA reads as TGTGCCAGCAGCGAGACAGGGAGATTTGGCTACACCTTC.

The CDR3 loop is CASSRGGTAGVPADTQYF. CDR3 in DNA: TGTGCCAGCAGCCGCGGGGGGACAGCGGGGGTCCCAGCGGATACGCAGTATTTT. The chain carries TRBV5-4 and TRBJ2-3, with a weak D call TRBD2 (8 bases). Germline V gene lookup returns CDR1 SGHNT and CDR2 YYREEE (reference sequence). V was clipped by 4 bases and J by 6 bases, with 27 bases between them. This CDR3 comprises 18 residues.

The chain is built from TRBV5-1 and TRBJ1-1; D remains unclear. Trimming cost V 0 bases and J 0 bases, with 6 bases left between them. This CDR3 comprises 14 residues. Germline-derived CDR1 and CDR2 are SGHRS and YFSETQ. Here the CDR3 reads CASSLGSLNTEAFF. The CDR3 DNA is TGCGCCAGCAGCTTGGGGAGCCTGAACACTGAAGCTTTCTTT.

This clone was detected only a few times. V is TRBV6-5 and J is TRBJ1-3; D ambiguous. V gave up 7 bases and J gave up 0 bases, with 10 bases separating them. Germline V gives CDR1 MNHEY, CDR2 SVGAGI. The CDR3 covers 14 residues. CDR3 sequence: CASTQQSSGNTIYF. The CDR3 region has the DNA TGTGCCAGCACCCAACAGAGCTCTGGAAACACCATATATTTT.

This chain joins TRBV4-1 and TRBJ1-5, with 10 bases lining up with TRBD1. The CDR3 is made up of 14 amino acids. V shed 4 bases and J 6 bases; nucleotides not matched to a gene: 3. Germline loops: CDR1 MGHRA, CDR2 YSYEKL. The CDR3 bases are TGCGCCAGCAGCCCAGGGACAGGGGTTCAGCCCCAGCATTTT. It yields the protein CASSPGTGVQPQHF.

This clone was counted between two and nine times. The chain has TRBV7-9 and TRBJ2-7; 8 bases fit TRBD1. This CDR3 comprises 14 residues. Germline assignment: CDR1 SEHNR and CDR2 FQNEAQ (reference sequence). V lost 2 bases to trimming and J lost 2 bases; unmatched junction nucleotides: 2. CDR3 DNA: TGTGCCAGCAGCTTAAGGGACAGGACCTACGAGCAGTACTTC. It codes for CASSLRDRTYEQYF.

This sequence joins TRBV5-1 and TRBJ2-3, with a possible D match to TRBD2 (5 bases). The ends were cut back, 2 bases at V and 4 bases at J, with 14 bases in the middle. Germline V gene lookup returns CDR1 SGHRS and CDR2 YFSETQ. The CDR3 totals 15 residues. The CDR3 is CASSLRGSYSDTQYF. In nucleotides, the CDR3 is TGCGCCAGCAGCTTACGGGGTAGCTACTCAGATACGCAGTATTTT.

The V and J genes are TRBV19 and TRBJ1-2, with D maybe TRBD1 (6 bases). CDR1 LNHDA and CDR2 SQIVND come from the germline V gene (reference sequence). Trimming took 5 bases from V and 2 from J, leaving 9 bases between them. The CDR3 extends over 13 amino acids. CDR3 DNA sequence: TGTGCCAGTAGTGCAGACAGGAACTATGGCTACACCTTC. Its protein is CASSADRNYGYTF.

CDR3 nucleotides: TGTGCCAGCAGCCTCAACATAGCGGGGGGGTTAGAGACCCAGTACTTC. Its protein is CASSLNIAGGLETQYF. The J gene is TRBJ2-5, the V gene TRBV3-1 (or the pseudogene TRBV3-2); 11 bases match TRBD2. CDR1 and CDR2 from the germline V gene are LGHDT and YNNKEL (reference sequence). V dropped 4 bases and J dropped 4; count of bases not matched to a gene: 8. The CDR3 is 16 amino acids.

The V gene is TRBV19, the J gene TRBJ2-5; 7 bases match TRBD1. Germline CDR1 and CDR2: LNHDA and SQIVND (reference sequence). V shed 6 bases, J shed 1 base, and the junction held 5 bases outside the gene matches. CDR3 length equals 14 residues. The CDR3 nucleotides read TGTGCCAGTAGCTCAGGGGGTAGCCAAGAGACCCAGTACTTC. Its protein is CASSSGGSQETQYF.

V and J are TRBV19 and TRBJ2-5, with a tentative D call TRBD1 (5 bases). CDR1 LNHDA and CDR2 SQIVND come from the germline V gene (reference sequence). The CDR3 has 14 residues. The germline V and J ends were trimmed by 2 bases and 1 base, with 8 bases remaining between them. Here the CDR3 reads CASSIIGVQETQYF. CDR3 nucleotide sequence: TGTGCCAGTAGTATAATAGGGGTCCAAGAGACCCAGTACTTC.

This sequence joins TRBV5-8 and TRBJ1-2; D is perhaps TRBD1 (6 bases). CDR3 length: 14 amino acids. The V end was cut by 2 bases, the J end by 4 bases, with 12 bases between. Germline assignment: CDR1 SGHTS and CDR2 YDEGEE. The CDR3 is CASSLGQSFYGYTF. CDR3 DNA sequence: TGTGCCAGCAGCTTAGGACAGTCGTTCTATGGCTACACCTTC. Looking up the rest from reference TRBV5-8 and TRBJ1-2 gives the full variable domain: EAGVTQSPTHLIKTRGQQATLRCSPISGHTSVYWYQQALGLGLQFLLWYDEGEERNRGNFPPRFSGRQFPNYSSELNVNALELEDSALYLCASSLGQSFYGYTFGSGTRLTVV.

Notes on this clone: This CDR3 is also generated by other DNA sequences in the sample. The rearrangement joins TRBV19 to TRBJ1-5; 10 positions match TRBD1. The V gene end was trimmed by 1 base and the J gene end by 2 bases; junction bases not matched to a gene: 2. The CDR3 totals 16 residues. The germline gives CDR1 LNHDA, CDR2 SQIVND (reference sequence). The CDR3 DNA follows: TGTGCCAGTAGTATAGGGGACAGGGGCCGCAATCAGCCCCAGCATTTT. Residues: CASSIGDRGRNQPQHF.

A note on this clone: Other DNA sequences from this sample encode an identical CDR3 as well. The chain combines TRBV6-5 with TRBJ1-2, with a tentative D call TRBD1 (6 bases). Looked up from germline, CDR1 is MNHEY and CDR2 is SVGAGI. The CDR3 length is 15 residues. The V end was cut by 0 bases, the J end by 2 bases, with 10 bases between. CDR3 protein: CASSYSLQGNYGYTF. CDR3 bases: TGTGCCAGCAGTTACTCGCTCCAGGGGAACTATGGCTACACCTTC.